Sequencing of this TCR beta chain was carried out in a study of PD-L1 blockade in urothelial cancer. Study-wide points: Tumor-associated TCR clones expanded more in blood at 3 weeks in patients with durable benefit.

Germline V gene data show CDR1 as MNHNY and CDR2 as SVGAGI (reference sequence). This CDR3 spans 14 amino acids. Unmatched junction bases numbered 10, after V lost 10 bases and J lost 3 bases. Remarks on this clone: As yet, its antigen is unknown.

Noted time point: peripheral blood 6 weeks after treatment start. Diagnoses among patients were locally advanced or metastatic urothelial carcinoma. Clones were sequenced by immunoSEQ multiplex PCR, and TCRdb holds only the in-frame ones, with some missing. The data show about 130,000 clones, 86% seen once. The material sequenced was PBMCs, taken around atezolizumab (anti-PD-L1) treatment. The J gene is TRBJ1-2, the V gene TRBV6-6; 8 nucleotides match TRBD1. This TCR was sampled from a man aged 45-60 years with urothelial cancer. CDR3 DNA: TGTGCCACCCGACGGGGACAGGCTGACTATGGCTACACCTTC. It yields the protein CATRRGQADYGYTF.